One sample yielded the 10 T cell receptor beta chains listed below, sequenced in a study of shared clonotypes between healthy human individuals. TCRdb's table, derived via immunoSEQ multiplex PCR, lists solely in-frame clones and lacks some. The sample contains roughly 2.2 million clones, 93% of which appear only once. Source material: naive CD4+ T cells from PBMCs. Described subset: CD45RA+ positively selected. These receptors were collected from a man aged 18-30 years in good health. Some clones in this sample may be carry-over from other donors' samples.

In DNA, the CDR3 is TGTGCCAGCAGTTTATCTCGCGGGAGGGCCCATGAGCAGTTCTTC. This sequence encodes CASSLSRGRAHEQFF. V is TRBV28 and J is TRBJ2-1; 9 nucleotides match TRBD2. V lost 1 base and J lost 8; bases outside the gene matches: 6. The CDR3 consists of 15 residues. Germline-derived CDR1 and CDR2 are MDHEN and SYDVKM.

The CDR3 loop is CASSKGRRLETQYF. CDR3 sequence (DNA): TGTGCCAGCAGCAAAGGGCGTCGCCTTGAGACCCAGTACTTC. The chain links TRBV6-5 to TRBJ2-5; D remains ambiguous. The germline gives CDR1 MNHEY, CDR2 SVGAGI. This CDR3 region has 14 residues. Deletions cut 6 bases from V and 5 bases from J, with 16 bases between.

This rearrangement joins TRBV27 to TRBJ2-2, with 10 nucleotides matching TRBD1. This CDR3 is 16 amino acids long. Germline CDR1 MNHEY, CDR2 SMNVEV (reference sequence). V trimming: 6 bases; J trimming: 4 bases; junction bases outside the gene matches: 8. This chain's CDR3 is CASRKPGQGFTGELFF. CDR3 bases: TGTGCCAGCAGGAAACCGGGACAGGGGTTCACCGGGGAGCTGTTTTTT.

This clone appeared once. V is TRBV10-1 and J is TRBJ2-3; D is possibly TRBD1 (6 bases). CDR3 length equals 14 residues. V was trimmed by 4 bases and J by 3 bases, leaving 11 bases between them. The V gene's germline CDR1 is WNHNN and CDR2 SYGVQD (reference sequence). In DNA, the CDR3 is TGCGCCAGCAGTGCAGGGGTTAGGACAGATACGCAGTATTTT. Protein sequence: CASSAGVRTDTQYF.

The CDR3 region has the DNA TGTGCCAGCAGTTTATCTCCTGCGGGAAGCACAGATACGCAGTATTTT. It encodes CASSLSPAGSTDTQYF. This chain links TRBV27 with TRBJ2-3; perhaps TRBD2 as D (6 bases). Germline V gene lookup returns CDR1 MNHEY and CDR2 SMNVEV (reference sequence). The CDR3 consists of 16 residues. The germline V and J ends were trimmed by 0 bases and 0 bases, with 10 bases remaining between them.

The CDR3 DNA is TGCGCCAGCAGTCAAACAGGAGGCAGCACAGATACGCAGTATTTT. Amino acid sequence: CASSQTGGSTDTQYF. The chain uses TRBV4-1 and TRBJ2-3; D tentatively fits TRBD1 or TRBD2 (5 bases each). Germline lookup yields CDR1 MGHRA and CDR2 YSYEKL. The CDR3 length is 15 residues. Trimming took 6 bases from V and 0 from J, leaving 13 bases between them.

The count of this clone is one. This chain links TRBV27 with TRBJ2-3; 11 nucleotides match TRBD2. The CDR3 extends over 18 amino acids. Per germline, CDR1 MNHEY and CDR2 SMNVEV (reference sequence). J was trimmed by 0 bases and V by 5 bases; bases with no gene match: 10. The CDR3 is CASSRDPRTSGSTDTQYF. CDR3 coding DNA: TGTGCCAGCAGTCGGGACCCACGGACTAGCGGGAGCACAGATACGCAGTATTTT.

This clone was picked up one time. The chain links TRBV7-3 to TRBJ2-2; 7 bases are a match to TRBD2. Looked up from germline, CDR1 is SGHTA and CDR2 is FQGTGA. This CDR3 comprises 18 residues. The J segment lost 2 bases and the V segment lost 4 bases, leaving 13 bases of the junction unmatched. The CDR3 region has the DNA TGTGCCAGCAGCTCAGGGAGGGTGGGCACGCTTAACACCGGGGAGCTGTTTTTT. It is translated as CASSSGRVGTLNTGELFF.

The chain combines TRBV7-3 with TRBJ2-1, with 12 positions matching TRBD2. The CDR3 is 17 residues long. Germline CDR1 is SGHTA and CDR2 is FQGTGA. The V segment lost 2 bases and the J segment 7 bases; nucleotides outside the gene matches: 9. The CDR3 region is CASSLYNLGLAGNEQFF. CDR3 nucleotides: TGTGCCAGCAGCTTATATAACTTAGGACTAGCGGGAAATGAGCAGTTCTTC.

This chain links TRBV2 with TRBJ2-7; D assignment may be TRBD1 or TRBD2 (5 bases each). The CDR3 length is 12 residues. V lost 8 bases and J lost 2, with 10 bases in between. The V gene's germline CDR1 is SNHLY and CDR2 FYNNEI. This chain's CDR3 is CASGTDAYEQYF. CDR3 bases: TGTGCCAGCGGGACGGATGCCTACGAGCAGTACTTC.